A selection of T cell receptor beta chains follows, all from one sample in a study of radiotherapy plus CTLA-4 blockade in lung cancer. Here immunoSEQ multiplex PCR was the method, and the copy in TCRdb shows in-frame clones only, minus some. The sample holds more than 95,000 clones; roughly 74% are singletons and the top ten take 2.5% to 3.5%. Specimen: peripheral blood, collected from a patient treated with radiotherapy plus ipilimumab. These receptors all stem from a human donor with non-small cell lung cancer who had a partial response to radiotherapy plus ipilimumab. Some clones in this sample may be carry-over from other donors' samples. The CDR3 runs from the conserved cysteine through the conserved F or W. A D gene is named only where the DNA matches it firmly. Size values are once, few and many counts, or a class for expanded clones, and some rows have none.

D gene | J gene | clone size | V gene | CDR3 DNA | CDR3 protein
. | TRBJ2-3 | . | TRBV15 | TGTGCCACCAGCGGACAGACAGGATCTAGCACAGATACGCAGTATTTT | CATSGQTGSSTDTQYF
. | TRBJ1-4 | . | TRBV7-2 | TGTGCCAGCAGCTTAGAGCTGGGGCAGAATGAAAAACTGTTTTTT | CASSLELGQNEKLFF
TRBD2 | TRBJ2-5 | . | TRBV7-9 | TGTGCCAGCAGCTCCCAAGGAGCGGGGACTCCATGGGGCCAGTACTTC | CASSSQGAGTPWGQYF
. | TRBJ1-2 | . | TRBV7-2 | TGTGCCAGCAGCTCACCAGTGGGCCGGGAGGGTGGCTACACCTTC | CASSSPVGREGGYTF
. | TRBJ2-7 | . | TRBV5-1 | TGCGCCAGCAGCTTGGGGCCTCAGGGAAACTCCTACGAGCAGTACTTC | CASSLGPQGNSYEQYF
TRBD2 | TRBJ2-3 | . | TRBV30 | TGTGCCTGGTGGCGGGAGGGATCTACTACAGATACGCAGTATTTT | CAWWREGSTTDTQYF
. | TRBJ2-7 | . | TRBV14 | TGTGCCAGCAGCCTGACAGTAGAACCCTACGAGCAGTACTTC | CASSLTVEPYEQYF
TRBD2 | TRBJ2-7 | . | TRBV7-9 | TGTGCCAGCAGCTTTTCGGGGGGGGCTCGAGAGCAGTACTTC | CASSFSGGAREQYF
TRBD1 | TRBJ2-7 | . | TRBV6-5 | TGTGCCAGCAGTTACTTGGACAGGTACGAGCAGTACTTC | CASSYLDRYEQYF
TRBD1 | TRBJ2-7 | once | TRBV18 | TGTGCCAGCTCTGGGGACAGGGGTTACGAGCAGTACTTC | CASSGDRGYEQYF
TRBD1 | TRBJ2-4 | . | TRBV7-8 | TGTGCCAGCAGCTTGCAAAGGGACAGGCCCCAGTACTTC | CASSLQRDRPQYF
. | TRBJ2-1 | once | TRBV29-1 | TGCAGCGTTGAGAGGGCGAGTTACAATGAGCAGTTCTTC | CSVERASYNEQFF
. | TRBJ2-7 | . | TRBV11-2 | TGTGCCAGCAGCTCCGCCATTGGCGGGACCTACGAGCAGTACTTC | CASSSAIGGTYEQYF
TRBD2 | TRBJ2-1 | . | TRBV7-3 | TGTGCCAGCAGCCCCCAGGGAGCGGGGGTATTAGTTGAGCAGTTCTTC | CASSPQGAGVLVEQFF
TRBD1 | TRBJ1-6 | once | TRBV27 | TGTGCCAGCAGCCTGGGACAGACCTATTCACCCCTCCACTTT | CASSLGQTYSPLHF
. | TRBJ1-2 | . | TRBV28 | TGTGCCAGCAGAACGGGGGACTATGGCTACACCTTC | CASRTGDYGYTF
TRBD1 | TRBJ2-6 | . | TRBV18 | TGTGCCAGCTCACCGGTAACAGGGGGCTCTAACTCTGGGGCCAACGTCCTGACTTTC | CASSPVTGGSNSGANVLTF
. | TRBJ2-7 | . | TRBV7-2 | TGTGCCAGCAGCTTAGCGCGGCGTAAATTAGAGCAGTACTTC | CASSLARRKLEQYF
TRBD1 | TRBJ2-7 | . | TRBV6-5 | TGTGCCAGCAGTTATAACAGGGGCTTCTCCTACGAGCAGTACTTC | CASSYNRGFSYEQYF
TRBD1 | TRBJ1-1 | . | TRBV6-5 | TGTGCCAGCAGGGGGACAGGTACTGAAGCTTTCTTT | CASRGTGTEAFF